The rows below give T cell receptor beta chains drawn from one sample of a study of blood T cell repertoires in COVID-19. Only in-frame clones appear in the TCRdb table, and some are missing; sequencing was by immunoSEQ multiplex PCR. The sample yields about 320,000 clones, 90% seen once. Sequenced: PBMCs or T cells enriched from blood (not recorded which). The receptor set was obtained from a man in his 60s who had recovered from COVID-19. Each CDR3 is given with its conserved first and last residue.

length | V | CDR3
13 | TRBV25-1 | CASSETGTNTIYF
13 | TRBV12-3/TRBV12-4 | CASSLGQGNTIYF
13 | TRBV5-1 | CASSFPGGIEQFF
15 | TRBV5-1 | CASSSAGEAKNIQYF
14 | TRBV27 | CASSSRQNSYEQYF
13 | TRBV13 | CASSLRQFYEQYF
14 | TRBV29-1 | CSVEDRKGRETQYF
13 | TRBV27 | CASSLSAGSNAFF
13 | TRBV24-1 | CATSGTGSDGYTF
13 | TRBV7-2 | CASSRQNNQPQHF
14 | TRBV19 | CASSTRQGQETQYF
13 | TRBV20-1 | CSASGRGYGELFF
14 | TRBV7-2 | CASSADRGVREAFF
12 | TRBV29-1 | CSVVSRNTEAFF
16 | TRBV5-8 | CASSLVRGTYNEKLFF
14 | TRBV13 | CASCLAGGYNEQFF
14 | TRBV7-2 | CASSLMSASYGYTF
15 | TRBV27 | CASSLASGSSYEQYF
14 | TRBV18 | CASSPAMGQYEQYF
18 | TRBV4-1 | CASSSGQGEGYSNQPQHF
18 | TRBV5-1 | CASSPKPEAGASTDTQYF
15 | TRBV5-4 | CASSNLGLPEGEQYF
17 | TRBV5-4 | CASRPDLAGGPRDTQYF
14 | TRBV3-1/TRBV3-2 | CASSHRDRHTEAFF
14 | TRBV2 | CASSRGGPTDTQYF
13 | TRBV18 | CASSQGLSGGYTF
15 | TRBV15 | CATSRVLAGEGEQFF
16 | TRBV28 | CASSQPSGRNQETQYF
17 | TRBV7-8 | CASRQGLAGGPGNIQYF
15 | TRBV7-2 | CASSLLGAKNTEAFF
14 | TRBV6-1 | CASSERQGGTEAFF
14 | TRBV7-2 | CASSARDKGNTIYF
16 | TRBV5-4 | CASSPYPDRVNSPLHF
14 | TRBV15 | CATSNTGGIQPQHF
15 | TRBV10-3 | CAISEGAGGYNEQFF
18 | TRBV7-2 | CASSLGITSGGAGGTQYF
15 | TRBV9 | CASSASGGARDEQFF
13 | TRBV27 | CARGTGMSTEAFF
15 | TRBV4-1 | CASSQDWGGFQPQHF
14 | TRBV10-3 | CAISELALRGEQYF
15 | TRBV19 | CASSGTPRSIYTQYF
14 | TRBV27 | CASSLMGAGQPQHF
15 | TRBV6-5 | CASSRAGSPYNEQFF
15 | TRBV27 | CASSLRTGVVEKLFF
14 | TRBV9 | CASSVAGLQETQYF
15 | TRBV19 | CASSVTTLAKNIQYF
14 | TRBV28 | CASSPGTANSPLHF
17 | TRBV15 | CATSRDLQSQLVIEQFF
14 | TRBV3-1/TRBV3-2 | CASSLKLQGNGYTF
13 | TRBV12-3/TRBV12-4 | CASRPTGPGELFF
16 | TRBV5-1 | CASSLLLAGVSDEQFF